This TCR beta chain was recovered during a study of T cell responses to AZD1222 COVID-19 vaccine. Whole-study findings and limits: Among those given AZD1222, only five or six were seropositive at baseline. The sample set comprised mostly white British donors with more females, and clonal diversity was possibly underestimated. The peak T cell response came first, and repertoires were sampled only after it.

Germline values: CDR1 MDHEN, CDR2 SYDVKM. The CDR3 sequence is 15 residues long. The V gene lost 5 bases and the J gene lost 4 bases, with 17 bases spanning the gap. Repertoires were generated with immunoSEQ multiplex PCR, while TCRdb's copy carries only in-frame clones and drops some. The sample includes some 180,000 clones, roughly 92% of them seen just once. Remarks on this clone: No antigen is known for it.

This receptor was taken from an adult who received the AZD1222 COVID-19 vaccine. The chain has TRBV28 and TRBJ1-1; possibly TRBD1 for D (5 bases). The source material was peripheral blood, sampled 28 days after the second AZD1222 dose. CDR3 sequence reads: CASSAYDPRGTEAFF. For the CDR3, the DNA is TGTGCCAGCAGTGCGTACGACCCAAGGGGCACTGAAGCTTTCTTT.